This TCR beta chain originates from a study of identical twins (dated by TCRdb to 2016 to 2017). Background for the entire study: The study deep-sequenced TCR alpha and beta repertoires from monozygotic twins, unrelated adults of various ages and cord blood to test whether fetal clonotypes persist. To rule out contamination, the twin experiments were replicated at different times with different library preparation protocols. Broader findings and caveats from the paper: Compared with coincidental sharing between unrelated individuals, out-of-frame TCR alpha sequences shared between twins had an excess of sequences with low generation probability. Out-of-frame TCR alpha sharing in monozygotic twins was systematically underestimated by recombination models, whereas sharing between unrelated individuals was in agreement with the recombination models. Invariant T cells such as MAIT and iNKT could partly confound zero-insertion analyses, though diverse VJ usage argued against this for most clonotypes. In beta out-of-frame sequences, excess twin sharing was weaker, because having fewer shared sequences lowered the signal-to-noise ratio. Because the same donors could not be followed over many years, conclusions were based on cross-sectional statistical analysis. Fewer insertions were carried by abundant cord blood beta clonotypes, a similar but weaker trend appeared in young adult naive repertoires, and no such trend appeared in memory repertoires.

CDR1 SGHAT and CDR2 FQNNGV were looked up in the germline V gene. The CDR3 runs 17 residues from the cysteine to the phenylalanine. Kept here is only the CDR3 DNA, which spans 51 bases and is read in frame from base 1. Trimming removed 5 bases from V and 0 bases from J, leaving 16 bases between the germline ends. The protocol used for the library was 5' RACE. The listed sequencing device is Illumina HiSeq 2000. A universal primer binding site was introduced by template switching, and a unique molecular identifier was present in the final cDNA, enabling accurate counting of TCR cDNA molecules. First-strand cDNA for TCR alpha and beta chains was synthesized from specific primers in the conserved constant-segment region. Each cDNA library was double barcoded, with a SMART-Mk sample barcode plus Illumina barcodes, to control for contamination. TruSeq adapter sequences, together with Illumina sample barcodes, were added in two successive PCR steps. The Illumina HiSeq platform was used with custom primers to sequence TCR alpha and beta cDNA libraries. The original pipeline was this. MiGEC processed the raw reads to extract unique molecular identifiers, while MiXCR was used to determine the CDR3 positions. For each individual, recombination models were inferred using an EM algorithm with the repgenHMM and IGoR tools. Shared clonotypes were analyzed with the tcR package in R, and sharing was normalized by the product of cloneset sizes. To study raw recombination free of thymic and clonal selection effects, out-of-frame nonproductive sequences were analyzed. The public sequencing data were trimmed at Q25 with fastp and processed into clonotypes with MiXCR by TCRdb, which kept only in-frame beta chains. Entries that share a CDR3 protein sequence are merged under the most common genes and DNA. It is TCRdb's table, rather than the study itself, that gives the V and J calls and clone size. In this sample the table shows approximately 190,000 distinct CDR3 sequences, around 15% of which occur a single time. Of the sample, around 40% falls within the top ten clones.

In this sample, this clonotype turned up a few times. What antigen it recognizes has not been identified. Base quality data are lacking; no much larger clone is found one base away. Every donor was a healthy Caucasian. The twin cohort comprised three pairs of female monozygotic twins, all aged about 18 to 30 years. Positive isolation kits from Invitrogen were used to isolate the CD4+ and CD8+ T cell populations. These records were also assigned to another study, of T cells expressing NK-cell markers. As the second paper documents: TCR beta-chain repertoires were profiled in sorted CD3+CD56+NKG2C+, CD3+CD56+NKG2C- and CD3+CD56-NKG2C+ T-cell subsets from about 8 donors. Among the eight sequenced donors, seven were HCMV-seropositive and one was HCMV-seronegative. In several experiments an anti-gammadeltaTCR antibody was added to restrict sorting to alphabetaTCR-expressing T cells. In roughly 6 donors, the dominant CD3+CD56+NKG2C+ clonotypes were found to rank among the top 10 CD8+ clonotypes and to make up roughly 1.0-7.0% of CD8+ T cells. Those dominant clonotypes were again the most abundant among CD3+CD56-NKG2C+ cells in a few donors, at roughly 28.3-60.1%. Whether the expanded NKG2C-expressing T cell clones were specific for HCMV antigens was left unclear. Randomly selected healthy volunteers, three men and five women, were used as the eight sequenced donors. A commercial ELISA kit detecting HCMV-specific IgG in serum was used to determine HCMV serostatus. Reads were demultiplexed and grouped by UMI with MIGEC, and clonotypes were assembled and quantified with MiTCR. To exclude erroneous sequences, only TCR cDNA sequences supported by at least two reads were retained. The tcR package was used for downstream repertoire analysis, and clonotypes were matched between fractions using CDR3 nucleotide sequence together with V segment. VDJmatch was used to annotate antigen specificity against VDJdb, with one amino acid substitution allowed in CDR3.

This sequence originates from a woman between 18 and 29 years old in good health. The V gene is TRBV11-2 and the J gene is TRBJ2-2; matching of 5 bases hints at TRBD2 as the D gene. Sequences were obtained from CD8+ T cells sorted from blood. The DNA sequence follows: TGTGCCAGCAGCCGTCTTAGCGTGACGACGAACACCGGGGAGCTGTTTTTT. Its translation reads: CASSRLSVTTNTGELFF.